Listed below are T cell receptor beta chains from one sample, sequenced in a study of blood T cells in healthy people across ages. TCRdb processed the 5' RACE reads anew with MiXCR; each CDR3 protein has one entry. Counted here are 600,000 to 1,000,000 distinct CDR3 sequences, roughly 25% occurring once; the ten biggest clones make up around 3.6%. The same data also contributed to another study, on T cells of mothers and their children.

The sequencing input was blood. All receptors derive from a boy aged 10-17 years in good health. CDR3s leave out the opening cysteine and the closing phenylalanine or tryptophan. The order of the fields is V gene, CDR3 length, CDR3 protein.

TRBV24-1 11 ATSDPDKNEQF
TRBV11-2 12 ASSLDPRADTQY
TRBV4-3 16 ASSQAGRAGTGTDTQY
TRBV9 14 ASSVGLAGLPYEQY
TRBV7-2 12 ASSLILGYQPQH
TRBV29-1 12 SVAEGSPLYGYT
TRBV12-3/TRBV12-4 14 ASSFLPGTWGTEAF
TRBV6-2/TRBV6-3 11 ASSQGRYNEQF
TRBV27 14 ASNPDRTGYTDTQY
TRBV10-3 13 AISDLGQGNSPLH
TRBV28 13 ASSGQGSSNQPQH
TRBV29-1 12 SVEDTRGPYGYT
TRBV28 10 ASSFGFDEQF
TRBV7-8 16 ASSSGLAGSFSYNEQF
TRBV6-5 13 ASSRGAAGHYEQY
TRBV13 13 ASSSSTSGRWEQY
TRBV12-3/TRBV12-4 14 ASSLSWAIPADTQY
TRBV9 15 ASSVSGDGSNTGELF
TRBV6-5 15 ASSYSSQGGWDYGYT
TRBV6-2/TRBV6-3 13 ASSQPGTGKEKLF
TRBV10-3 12 AISEPGVQETQY
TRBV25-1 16 ASSELRVSGGTQETQY
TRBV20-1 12 SAPDPYSYNEQF
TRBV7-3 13 ASSLPGLRGDTQY
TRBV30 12 AWSKDSSNSPLH
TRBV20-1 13 SAGDEASVSYEQY
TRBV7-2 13 ASSLSLGTSREQY
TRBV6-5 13 ASSYSYRVSGNQF
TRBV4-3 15 ASSQDILGPTNEKLF
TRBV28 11 ASSLLQNEKLF
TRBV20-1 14 SARELRAGAEETQY
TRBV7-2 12 ASSSRQSLYEQY
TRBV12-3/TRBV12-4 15 ASSIGQGSDSNQPQH
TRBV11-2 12 ASSFGADTGELF
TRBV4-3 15 ASSQDGLAGNTDTQY
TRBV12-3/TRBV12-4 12 ASSRTGGVYEQY
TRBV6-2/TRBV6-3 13 ASSYKGQAHYEQY
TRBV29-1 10 SVEWAWTGYT
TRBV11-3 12 ASSLATGYNEQF
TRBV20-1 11 SADGDMNTEAF
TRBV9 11 ASSARTGYGYT
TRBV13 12 ASSLNTDTGELF
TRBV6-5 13 ASGRYRELSGELF
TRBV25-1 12 VSSEPSGGDRYT